Shown below are 2 T cell receptor beta chains from a single sample sequenced in a study of blood T cell repertoires in COVID-19 (dated by TCRdb to about 2020). The library was obtained by the immunoSEQ multiplex PCR assay. TCRdb provides this immuneACCESS table in a form limited to in-frame rearrangements. Some clones are lacking; in checked studies, under half of them reflect an unresolved V gene, and why the rest are absent is not known. The sample table holds about 120,000 clones, of which about 88% were seen once. The ten top clones hold approximately 1.1% of the sample. Material for sequencing was peripheral blood. These receptors originate from a woman of 80 years or more with acute or convalescent COVID-19.

V is TRBV10-2 and J is TRBJ1-3; D is possibly TRBD1 (5 bases). Germline CDR1 is WSHSY and CDR2 is SAAADI. Trimming cost V 4 bases and J 0 bases, with 10 bases left between them. The CDR3 has 15 residues. CDR3 bases: TGCGCCAGCAGTGTTGGGGGACTCTCTGGAAACACCATATATTTT. Its translation is CASSVGGLSGNTIYF.

The gene calls are TRBV3-1 (or the pseudogene TRBV3-2) and TRBJ1-2, with 8 bases fitting TRBD1. The V gene's germline CDR1 is LGHDT and CDR2 YNNKEL (reference sequence). With V trimmed by 1 base and J by 8 bases, 6 bases remained unmatched. The CDR3 is 14 residues long. Here the CDR3 reads CASSQGYGQGGYTF. As DNA, the CDR3 is TGTGCCAGCAGCCAAGGGTACGGACAGGGCGGCTACACCTTC.